The source of this TCR beta chain is a study of blood T cell repertoires in COVID-19. Measured with immunoSEQ multiplex PCR; TCRdb has only the in-frame clones, and not every one. The repertoire includes about 73,000 clones, approximately 80% of them detected once, and around 4.1% sits in the top ten. Sample: peripheral blood. The receptor was isolated from an older woman with acute or convalescent COVID-19.

CDR3 bases: TGTGCCAGCAGCCCGACAACAAAGACAGGGGGAGAAGAGACCCAGTACTTC. Protein product: CASSPTTKTGGEETQYF. This rearrangement joins TRBV7-9 to TRBJ2-5, with 9 bases that match TRBD1. Germline loops: CDR1 SEHNR, CDR2 FQNEAQ (reference sequence). The CDR3 is made up of 17 amino acids. The V segment lost 5 bases and the J segment 3 bases; nucleotides outside the gene matches: 13.